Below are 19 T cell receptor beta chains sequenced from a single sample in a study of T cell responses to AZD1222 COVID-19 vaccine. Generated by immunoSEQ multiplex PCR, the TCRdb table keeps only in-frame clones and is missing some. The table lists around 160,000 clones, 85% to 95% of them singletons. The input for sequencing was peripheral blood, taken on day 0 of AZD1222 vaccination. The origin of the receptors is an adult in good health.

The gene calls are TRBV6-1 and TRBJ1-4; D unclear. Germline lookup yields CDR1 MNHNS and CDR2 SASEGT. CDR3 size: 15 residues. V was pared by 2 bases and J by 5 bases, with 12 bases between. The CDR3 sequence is CASSEKALNNEKLFF. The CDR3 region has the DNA TGTGCCAGCAGTGAAAAGGCCCTTAACAATGAAAAACTGTTTTTT.

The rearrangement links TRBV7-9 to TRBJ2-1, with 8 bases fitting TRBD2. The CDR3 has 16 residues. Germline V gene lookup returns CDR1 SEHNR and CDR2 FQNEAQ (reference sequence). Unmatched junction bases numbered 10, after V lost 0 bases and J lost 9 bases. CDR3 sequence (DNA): TGTGCCAGCAGCTTAGCGCGGCGGGCGGGAGGCGGTGAGCAGTTCTTC. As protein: CASSLARRAGGGEQFF.

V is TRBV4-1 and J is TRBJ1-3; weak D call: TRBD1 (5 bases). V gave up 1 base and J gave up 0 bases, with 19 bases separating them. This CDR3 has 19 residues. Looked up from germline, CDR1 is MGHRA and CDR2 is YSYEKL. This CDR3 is CASSQVPGTTYLSGNTIYF. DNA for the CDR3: TGCGCCAGCAGCCAAGTCCCAGGGACTACCTACCTCTCTGGAAACACCATATATTTT.

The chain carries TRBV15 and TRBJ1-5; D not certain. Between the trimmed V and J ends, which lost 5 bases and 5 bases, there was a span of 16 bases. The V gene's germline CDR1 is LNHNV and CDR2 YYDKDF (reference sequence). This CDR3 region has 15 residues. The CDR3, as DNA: TGTGCCACCAGCCGTCAGGCCTCTTTGGATCAGCCCCAGCATTTT. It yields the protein CATSRQASLDQPQHF.

In nucleotides, the CDR3 is TGTGCCAGCAGCTTAACACCCGGTGGGGATGAGCAGTTCTTC. It is translated as CASSLTPGGDEQFF. The rearrangement uses TRBV7-7 and TRBJ2-1; no reliable D call. V dropped 2 bases and J dropped 8 bases, with 13 bases sitting between them. Germline CDR1 is SSHAT and CDR2 is FNYEAQ (reference sequence). The CDR3 length is 14 residues. The complete variable domain, with remaining parts taken from reference TRBV7-7 and TRBJ2-1, reads GAGVSQSPRYKVTKRGQDVTLRCDPISSHATLYWYQQALGQGPEFLTYFNYEAQPDKSGLPSDRFSAERPEGSISTLTIQRTEQRDSAMYRCASSLTPGGDEQFFGPGTRLTVL.

Here the CDR3 reads CASSEATSGGEQFF. In nucleotides, the CDR3 is TGTGCCAGCAGTGAGGCAACTAGCGGGGGTGAGCAGTTCTTC. This chain joins TRBV6-4 and TRBJ2-1, with 11 positions matching TRBD2. Looked up from germline, CDR1 is MRHNA and CDR2 is SNTAGT. V lost 3 bases and J lost 9; bases outside the gene matches: 4. This CDR3 spans 14 amino acids.

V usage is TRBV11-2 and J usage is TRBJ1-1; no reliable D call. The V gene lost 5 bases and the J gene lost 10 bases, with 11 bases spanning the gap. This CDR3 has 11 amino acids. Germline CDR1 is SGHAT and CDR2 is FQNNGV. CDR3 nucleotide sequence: TGTGCCAGCAGCCAAGGAGTAGGAGCTTTCTTT. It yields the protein CASSQGVGAFF.

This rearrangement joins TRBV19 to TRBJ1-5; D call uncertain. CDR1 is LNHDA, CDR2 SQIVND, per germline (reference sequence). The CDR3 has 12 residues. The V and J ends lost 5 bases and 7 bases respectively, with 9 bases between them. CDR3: CASSQKGQPQHF. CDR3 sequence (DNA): TGTGCCAGTAGTCAGAAAGGGCAGCCCCAGCATTTT.

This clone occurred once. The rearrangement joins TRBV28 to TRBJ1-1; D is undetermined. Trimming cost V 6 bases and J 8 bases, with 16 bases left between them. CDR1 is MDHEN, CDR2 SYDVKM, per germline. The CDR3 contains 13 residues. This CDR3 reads CASSYSGITEAFF. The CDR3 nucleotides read TGTGCCAGCAGCTATTCGGGAATTACGGAAGCTTTCTTT.

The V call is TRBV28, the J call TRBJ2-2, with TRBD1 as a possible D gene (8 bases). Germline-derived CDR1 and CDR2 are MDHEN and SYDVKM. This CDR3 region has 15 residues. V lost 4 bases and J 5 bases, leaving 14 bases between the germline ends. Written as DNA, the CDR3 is TGTGCCAGCAGTTCCAACAGGGGGGGAACCGGGGAGCTGTTTTTT. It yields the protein CASSSNRGGTGELFF. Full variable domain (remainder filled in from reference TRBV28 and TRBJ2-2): DVKVTQSSRYLVKRTGEKVFLECVQDMDHENMFWYRQDPGLGLRLIYFSYDVKMKEKGDIPEGYSVSREKKERFSLILESASTNQTSMYLCASSSNRGGTGELFFGEGSRLTVL.

The DNA for the CDR3 is TGTGCCAGCAGCGTACAACCCACAGATACGCAGTATTTT. This codes for CASSVQPTDTQYF. The genes are TRBV9 and TRBJ2-3; unclear D gene. V lost 1 base and J lost 2, with 5 bases in between. Germline V gene lookup returns CDR1 SGDLS and CDR2 YYNGEE. This CDR3 has 13 residues.

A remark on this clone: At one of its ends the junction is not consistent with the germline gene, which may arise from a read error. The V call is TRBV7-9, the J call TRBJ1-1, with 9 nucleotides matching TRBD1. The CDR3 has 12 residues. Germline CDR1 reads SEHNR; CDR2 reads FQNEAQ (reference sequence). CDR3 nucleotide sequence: TGTGCCAGCAGCCTCCCTGGGACAGGGTGCCTCTTT. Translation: CASSLPGTGCLF.

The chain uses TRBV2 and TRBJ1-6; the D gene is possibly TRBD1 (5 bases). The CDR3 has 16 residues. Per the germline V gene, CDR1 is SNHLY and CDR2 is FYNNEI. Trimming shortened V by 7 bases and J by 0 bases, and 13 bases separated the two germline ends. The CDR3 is CASTMGGSSYNSPLHF. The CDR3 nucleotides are TGTGCCAGCACCATGGGGGGGAGCTCCTATAATTCACCCCTCCACTTT.

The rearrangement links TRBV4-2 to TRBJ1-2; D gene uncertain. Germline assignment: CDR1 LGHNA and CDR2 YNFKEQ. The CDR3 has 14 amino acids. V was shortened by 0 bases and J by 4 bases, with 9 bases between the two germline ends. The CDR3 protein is CASSQEGQSYGYTF. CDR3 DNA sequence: TGTGCCAGCAGCCAAGAGGGCCAGTCCTATGGCTACACCTTC.

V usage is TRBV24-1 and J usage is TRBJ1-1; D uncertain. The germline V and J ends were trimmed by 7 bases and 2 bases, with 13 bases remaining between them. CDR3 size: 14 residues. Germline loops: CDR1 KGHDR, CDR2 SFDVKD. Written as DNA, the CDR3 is TGTGCCACCAGGGCCCGCGATCCTAACACTGAAGCTTTCTTT. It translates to CATRARDPNTEAFF.

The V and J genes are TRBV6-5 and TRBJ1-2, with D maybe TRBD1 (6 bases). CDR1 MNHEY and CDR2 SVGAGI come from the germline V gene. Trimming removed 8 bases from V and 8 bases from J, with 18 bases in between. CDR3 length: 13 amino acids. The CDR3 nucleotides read TGTGCCAGCGGTACAGGACAGTCGAGGGGCTACACCTTC. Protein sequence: CASGTGQSRGYTF.

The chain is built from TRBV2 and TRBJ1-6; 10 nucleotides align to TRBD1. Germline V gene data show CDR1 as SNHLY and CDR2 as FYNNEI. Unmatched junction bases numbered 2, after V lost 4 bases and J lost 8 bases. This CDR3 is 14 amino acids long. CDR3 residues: CASSGDRGDSPLHF. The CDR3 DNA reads TGTGCCAGCAGTGGGGACAGGGGAGATTCACCCCTCCACTTT.

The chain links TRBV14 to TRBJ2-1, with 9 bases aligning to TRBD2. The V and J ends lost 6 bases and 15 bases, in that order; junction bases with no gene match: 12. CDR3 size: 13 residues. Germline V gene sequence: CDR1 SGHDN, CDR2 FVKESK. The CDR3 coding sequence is TGTGCCAGCAGTTCTACTATTGGCGGGAGGGTGTTCTTC. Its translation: CASSSTIGGRVFF.

CDR3 region: CASRDAGRANYGYTF. CDR3 DNA: TGTGCCAGCAGAGACGCAGGGCGAGCTAACTATGGCTACACCTTC. This sequence joins TRBV6-5 and TRBJ1-2, with D perhaps TRBD1 (5 bases). The CDR3 loop spans 15 amino acids. Between the trimmed V and J ends, which lost 6 bases and 0 bases, there was a span of 14 bases. The germline V gene has CDR1 MNHEY and CDR2 SVGAGI.